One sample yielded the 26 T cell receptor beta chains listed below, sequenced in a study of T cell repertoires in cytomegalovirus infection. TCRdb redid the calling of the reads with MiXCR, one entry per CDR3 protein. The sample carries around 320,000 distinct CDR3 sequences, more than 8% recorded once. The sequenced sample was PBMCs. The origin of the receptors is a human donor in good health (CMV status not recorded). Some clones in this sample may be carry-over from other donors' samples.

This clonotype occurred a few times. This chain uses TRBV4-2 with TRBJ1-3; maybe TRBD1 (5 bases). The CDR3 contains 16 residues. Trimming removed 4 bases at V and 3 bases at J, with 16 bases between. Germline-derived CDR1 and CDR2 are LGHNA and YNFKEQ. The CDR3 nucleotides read TGTGCCAGCAGCCCAGAGGGGACGGGAAATGGAAACACCATATATTTT. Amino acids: CASSPEGTGNGNTIYF.

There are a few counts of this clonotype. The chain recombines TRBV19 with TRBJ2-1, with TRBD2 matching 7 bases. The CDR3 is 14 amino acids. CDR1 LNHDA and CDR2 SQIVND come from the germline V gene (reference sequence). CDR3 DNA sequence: TGTCCCGCGAGGGGACTACCGGCCCGCAATGAGCAGTTCTTC. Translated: CPARGLPARNEQFF. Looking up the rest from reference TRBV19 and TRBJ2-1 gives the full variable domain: DGGITQSPKYLFRKEGQNVTLSCEQNLNHDAMYWYRQDPGQGLRLIYYSQIVNDFQKGDIAEGYSVSREKKESFPLTVTSAQKNPTAFYLCPARGLPARNEQFFGPGTRLTVL.

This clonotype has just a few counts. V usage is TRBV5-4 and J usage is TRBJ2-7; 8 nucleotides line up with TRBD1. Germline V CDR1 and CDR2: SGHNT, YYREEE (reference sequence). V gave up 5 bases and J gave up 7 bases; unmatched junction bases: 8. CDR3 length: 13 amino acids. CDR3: CASRRDRGGEQYF. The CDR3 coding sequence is TGTGCCAGCAGGAGAGACAGGGGCGGGGAGCAGTACTTC.

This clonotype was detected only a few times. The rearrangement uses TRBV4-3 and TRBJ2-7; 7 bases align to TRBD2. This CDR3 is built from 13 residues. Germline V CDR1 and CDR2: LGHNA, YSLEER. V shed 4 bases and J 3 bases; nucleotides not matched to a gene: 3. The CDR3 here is CASSRGLLYEQYF. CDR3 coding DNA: TGCGCCAGCAGCCGGGGACTACTCTACGAGCAGTACTTC.

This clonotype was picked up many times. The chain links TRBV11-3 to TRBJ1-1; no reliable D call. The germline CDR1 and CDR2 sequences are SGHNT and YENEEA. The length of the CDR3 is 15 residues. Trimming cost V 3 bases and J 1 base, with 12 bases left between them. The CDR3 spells CASSFDSGANTEAFF. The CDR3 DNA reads TGTGCCAGCAGCTTTGATAGTGGAGCGAACACTGAAGCTTTCTTT.

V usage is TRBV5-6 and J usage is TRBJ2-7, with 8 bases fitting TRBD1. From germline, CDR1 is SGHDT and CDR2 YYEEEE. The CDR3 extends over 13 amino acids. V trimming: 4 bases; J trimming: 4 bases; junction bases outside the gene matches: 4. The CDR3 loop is CASSGRDRYEQYF. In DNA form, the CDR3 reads TGTGCCAGCAGCGGCCGGGACAGGTACGAGCAGTACTTC.

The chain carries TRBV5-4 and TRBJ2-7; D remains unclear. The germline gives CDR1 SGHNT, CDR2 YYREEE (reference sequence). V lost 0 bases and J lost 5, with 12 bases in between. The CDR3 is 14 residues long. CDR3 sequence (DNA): TGTGCCAGCAGCTTGGGTCGTGGGTACGACGAGCAGTACTTC. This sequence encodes CASSLGRGYDEQYF.

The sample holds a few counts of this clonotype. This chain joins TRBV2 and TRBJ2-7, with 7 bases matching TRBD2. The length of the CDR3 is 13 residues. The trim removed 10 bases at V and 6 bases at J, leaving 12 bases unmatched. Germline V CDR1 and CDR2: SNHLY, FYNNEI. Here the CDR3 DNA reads TGTGCCATTTCTTCGGGACTATCGACCGAGCAGTACTTC. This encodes CAISSGLSTEQYF. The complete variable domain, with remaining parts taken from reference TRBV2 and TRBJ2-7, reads EPEVTQTPSHQVTQMGQEVILRCVPISNHLYFYWYRQILGQKVEFLVSFYNNEISEKSEIFDDQFSVERPDGSNFTLKIRSTKLEDSAMYFCAISSGLSTEQYFGPGTRLTVT.

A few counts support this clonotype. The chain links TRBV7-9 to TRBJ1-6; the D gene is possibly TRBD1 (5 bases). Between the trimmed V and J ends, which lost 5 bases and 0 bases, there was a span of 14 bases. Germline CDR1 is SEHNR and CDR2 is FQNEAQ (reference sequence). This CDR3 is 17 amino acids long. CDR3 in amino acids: CASSKSGGPSYNSPLHF. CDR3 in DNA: TGTGCCAGCAGCAAAAGCGGGGGTCCCTCCTATAATTCACCCCTCCACTTT.

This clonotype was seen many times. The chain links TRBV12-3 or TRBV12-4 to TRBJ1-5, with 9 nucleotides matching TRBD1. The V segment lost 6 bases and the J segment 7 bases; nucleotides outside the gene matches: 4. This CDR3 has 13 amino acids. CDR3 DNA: TGTGCCAGCAGGGGGACAGGGTACCAGCCCCAGCATTTT. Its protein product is CASRGTGYQPQHF.

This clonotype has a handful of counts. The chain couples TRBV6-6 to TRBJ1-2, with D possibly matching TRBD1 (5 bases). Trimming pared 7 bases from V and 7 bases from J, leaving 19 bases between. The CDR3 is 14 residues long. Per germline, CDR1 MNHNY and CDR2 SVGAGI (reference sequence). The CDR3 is CASTIPREESGYTF. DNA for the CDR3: TGTGCCAGCACCATACCCAGGGAAGAGAGTGGCTACACCTTC.

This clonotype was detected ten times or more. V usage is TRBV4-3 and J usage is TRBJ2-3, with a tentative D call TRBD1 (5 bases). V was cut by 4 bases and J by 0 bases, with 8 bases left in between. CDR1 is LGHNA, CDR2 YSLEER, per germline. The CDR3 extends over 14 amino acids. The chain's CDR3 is CASSPSGSTDTQYF. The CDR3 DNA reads TGCGCCAGCAGCCCGTCAGGGAGCACAGATACGCAGTATTTT.

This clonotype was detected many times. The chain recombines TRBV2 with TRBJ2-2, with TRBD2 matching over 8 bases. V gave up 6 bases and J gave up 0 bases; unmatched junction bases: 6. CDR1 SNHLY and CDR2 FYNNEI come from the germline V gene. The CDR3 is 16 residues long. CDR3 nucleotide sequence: TGTGCCAGCAGGTTTACTAGCGGAACGAACACCGGGGAGCTGTTTTTT. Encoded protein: CASRFTSGTNTGELFF.

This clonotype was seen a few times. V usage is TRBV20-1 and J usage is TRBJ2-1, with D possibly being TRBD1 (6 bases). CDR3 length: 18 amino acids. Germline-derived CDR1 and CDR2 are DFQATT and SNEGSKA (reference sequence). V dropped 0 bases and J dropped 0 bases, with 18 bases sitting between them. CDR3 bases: TGCAGTGCTAGAGATCAGGGGAGTAGCCCGGGCTCCTACAATGAGCAGTTCTTC. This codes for CSARDQGSSPGSYNEQFF.

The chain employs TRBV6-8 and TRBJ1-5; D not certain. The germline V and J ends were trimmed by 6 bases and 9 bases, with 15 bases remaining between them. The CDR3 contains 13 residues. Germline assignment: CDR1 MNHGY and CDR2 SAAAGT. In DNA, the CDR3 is TGTGCCAGCAGCTTGAACGGGGAGGGGCCCCAGCATTTT. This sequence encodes CASSLNGEGPQHF.

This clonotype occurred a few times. In DNA form, the CDR3 reads TGCAGCGGACACAGCTTGAACTATGGCTACACCTTC. This translates into CSGHSLNYGYTF. The chain uses TRBV29-1 and TRBJ1-2; D is unclear. The CDR3 extends over 12 amino acids. V lost 7 bases to trimming and J lost 2 bases, with 11 bases between them. The germline V gene has CDR1 SQVTM and CDR2 ANQGSEA.

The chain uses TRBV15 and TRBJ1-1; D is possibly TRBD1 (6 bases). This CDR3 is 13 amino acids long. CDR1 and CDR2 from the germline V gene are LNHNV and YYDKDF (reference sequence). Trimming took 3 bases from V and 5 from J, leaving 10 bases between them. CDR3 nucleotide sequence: TGTGCCACCAGCAGGGGCACAGGGACTGAAGCTTTCTTT. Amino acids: CATSRGTGTEAFF.

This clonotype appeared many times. CDR3: CASSLQGSYTDTQYF. The CDR3 DNA reads as TGTGCCAGCAGTTTACAGGGATCATACACAGATACGCAGTATTTT. The chain is built from TRBV12-3 or TRBV12-4 and TRBJ2-3, with D possibly TRBD1 on 5 matching bases. The CDR3 extends over 15 amino acids. The ends were cut back, 2 bases at V and 2 bases at J, with 11 bases in the middle.

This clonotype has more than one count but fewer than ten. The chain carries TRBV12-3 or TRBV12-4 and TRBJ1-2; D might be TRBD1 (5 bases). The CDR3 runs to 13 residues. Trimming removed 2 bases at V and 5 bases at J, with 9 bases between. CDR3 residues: CASSLRGRYGYTF. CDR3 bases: TGTGCCAGCAGTTTACGGGGACGGTATGGCTACACCTTC.

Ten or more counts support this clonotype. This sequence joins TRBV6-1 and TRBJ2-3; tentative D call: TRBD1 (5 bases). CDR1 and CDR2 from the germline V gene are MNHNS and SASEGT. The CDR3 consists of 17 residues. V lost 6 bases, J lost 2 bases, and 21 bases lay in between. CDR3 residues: CASSLTTNRRVTDTQYF. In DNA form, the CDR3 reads TGTGCCAGCAGCCTTACAACTAACAGGAGAGTCACAGATACGCAGTATTTT.

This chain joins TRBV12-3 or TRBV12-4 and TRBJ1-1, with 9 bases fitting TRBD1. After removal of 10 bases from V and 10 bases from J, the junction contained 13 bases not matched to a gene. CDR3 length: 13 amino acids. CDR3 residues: CATGPTGGRIAFF. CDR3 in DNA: TGTGCCACCGGGCCGACAGGGGGTCGGATAGCTTTCTTT.

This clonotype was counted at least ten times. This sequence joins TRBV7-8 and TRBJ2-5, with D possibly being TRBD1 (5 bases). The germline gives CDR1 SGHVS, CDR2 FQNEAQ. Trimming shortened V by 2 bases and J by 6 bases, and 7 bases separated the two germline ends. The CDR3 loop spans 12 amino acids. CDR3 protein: CASSLMGQTQYF. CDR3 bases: TGTGCCAGCAGCTTAATGGGGCAGACCCAGTACTTC.

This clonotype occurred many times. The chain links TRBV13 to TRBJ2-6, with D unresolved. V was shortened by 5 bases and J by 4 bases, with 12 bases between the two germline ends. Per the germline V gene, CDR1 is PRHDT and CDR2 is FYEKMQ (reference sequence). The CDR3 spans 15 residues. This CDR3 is CASSEKTRGANVLTF. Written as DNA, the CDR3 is TGTGCCAGCAGCGAAAAGACGCGGGGGGCCAACGTCCTGACTTTC. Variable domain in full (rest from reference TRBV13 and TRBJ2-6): AAGVIQSPRHLIKEKRETATLKCYPIPRHDTVYWYQQGPGQDPQFLISFYEKMQSDKGSIPDRFSAQQFSDYHSELNMSSLELGDSALYFCASSEKTRGANVLTFGAGSRLTVL.

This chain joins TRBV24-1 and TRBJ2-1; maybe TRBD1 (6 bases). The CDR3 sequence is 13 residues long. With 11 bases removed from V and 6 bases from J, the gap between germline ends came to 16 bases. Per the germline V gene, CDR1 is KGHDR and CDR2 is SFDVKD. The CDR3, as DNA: TGTGCCATAGGACAGCCGGGTATCAATGAGCAGTTCTTC. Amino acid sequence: CAIGQPGINEQFF.

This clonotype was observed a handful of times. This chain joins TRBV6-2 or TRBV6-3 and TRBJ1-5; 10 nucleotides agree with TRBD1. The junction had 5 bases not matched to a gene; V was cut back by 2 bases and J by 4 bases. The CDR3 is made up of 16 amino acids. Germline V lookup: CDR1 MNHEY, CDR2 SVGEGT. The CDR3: CASSYPRQGANQPQHF. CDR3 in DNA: TGTGCCAGCAGTTACCCGCGACAGGGGGCGAATCAGCCCCAGCATTTT.

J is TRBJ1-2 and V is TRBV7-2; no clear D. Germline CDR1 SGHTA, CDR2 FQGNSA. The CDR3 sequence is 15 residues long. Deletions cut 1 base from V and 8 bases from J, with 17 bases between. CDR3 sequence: CASSLGRPELGGYTF. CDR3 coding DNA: TGTGCCAGCAGCTTAGGTCGGCCTGAACTAGGGGGCTACACCTTC.